These 12 T cell receptor beta chains came from one sample sequenced in a study of blood T cell repertoires in COVID-19. TCRdb's table, derived via immunoSEQ multiplex PCR, lists solely in-frame clones and lacks some. The sample yields 300,000 to 400,000 clones, roughly 85% seen once. Sequenced sample: PBMCs or T cells enriched from blood (not recorded which). The receptors were gathered from a woman in her twenties or thirties who had been exposed to COVID-19.

The chain joins TRBV14 to TRBJ1-3; 11 positions agree with TRBD1. J gave up 3 bases and V 3 bases, and 4 bases lay outside the gene matches. The CDR3 spans 16 residues. The V gene's germline CDR1 is SGHDN and CDR2 FVKESK. The CDR3 sequence: CASSHRTGGFGNTIYF. The CDR3 DNA sequence: TGTGCCAGCAGCCATAGGACAGGGGGCTTTGGAAACACCATATATTTT.

The CDR3 here is CASSSHGTGGIYEQYF. Written as DNA, the CDR3 is TGTGCCAGCAGCTCCCACGGGACAGGGGGGATCTACGAGCAGTACTTC. The V call is TRBV7-2, the J call TRBJ2-7; the match to TRBD1 covers 11 bases. This CDR3 is 16 amino acids long. V shed 4 bases, J shed 3 bases, and the junction held 8 bases outside the gene matches. The V gene's germline CDR1 is SGHTA and CDR2 FQGNSA.

The chain joins TRBV29-1 to TRBJ2-7, with TRBD2 matching 7 bases. This CDR3 has 13 amino acids. V shed 4 bases and J 4 bases; nucleotides not matched to a gene: 7. Germline V CDR1 and CDR2: SQVTM, ANQGSEA. The DNA of the CDR3 is TGCAGCGTTGGGGCCGGACTAGAGTACGAGCAGTACTTC. Its translation is CSVGAGLEYEQYF.

The rearrangement uses TRBV29-1 and TRBJ2-7; possibly TRBD2 for D (5 bases). Trimming took off 5 bases at V and 7 bases at J, with 15 bases between the two ends. The CDR3 totals 12 residues. CDR1 is SQVTM, CDR2 ANQGSEA, per germline. As DNA, the CDR3 is TGCAGCGTTATAAAGGGCCCGGGGGAGCAGTACTTC. Translating it yields CSVIKGPGEQYF.

The chain uses TRBV5-1 and TRBJ2-2; no firm D call. Trimming left V 4 bases short and J 6 bases short, with 10 bases between. The CDR3 totals 13 residues. The germline gives CDR1 SGHRS, CDR2 YFSETQ. The CDR3 DNA sequence: TGCGCCAGCAGCACCGACGGGTCCGGGGAGCTGTTTTTT. It yields the protein CASSTDGSGELFF.

The CDR3 here is CASSSWDRGRSNIYEQYF. CDR3 sequence (DNA): TGTGCCAGCAGCTCCTGGGACAGGGGGCGAAGTAATATCTACGAGCAGTACTTC. This sequence joins TRBV28 and TRBJ2-7, with 12 bases identical to TRBD1. The CDR3 contains 18 residues. The V and J ends lost 6 bases and 3 bases, in that order; junction bases with no gene match: 15. Germline values: CDR1 MDHEN, CDR2 SYDVKM.

This clone occurred a few times. This chain uses TRBV7-8 with TRBJ1-6, with a possible D match to TRBD1 (5 bases). The CDR3 has 15 amino acids. The germline gives CDR1 SGHVS, CDR2 FQNEAQ. V lost 0 bases and J lost 11, with 14 bases in between. CDR3: CASSLAPGRGPPLHF. The CDR3 DNA sequence: TGTGCCAGCAGCTTAGCCCCGGGGAGGGGACCACCCCTCCACTTT.

V is TRBV19 and J is TRBJ2-2; 7 bases are a match to TRBD2. Germline CDR1 LNHDA, CDR2 SQIVND (reference sequence). The junction had 11 bases not matched to a gene; V was cut back by 4 bases and J by 0 bases. The CDR3 is made up of 18 amino acids. The chain's CDR3 is CASSSAGVTYSNTGELFF. The CDR3 DNA is TGTGCCAGTAGTAGCGCGGGGGTCACTTATTCGAACACCGGGGAGCTGTTTTTT.

The CDR3 DNA is TGTGCCAGCAGTCCCCCCGGACAGGCAGCCTACGAGCAGTACTTC. Translated: CASSPPGQAAYEQYF. The J gene is TRBJ2-7, the V gene TRBV28, with TRBD1 matching 7 bases. The CDR3 loop spans 15 amino acids. The V segment lost 5 bases and the J segment 2 bases; nucleotides outside the gene matches: 9. The germline V gene encodes CDR1 MDHEN and CDR2 SYDVKM.

V gene TRBV28 combines with J gene TRBJ2-5, with 7 bases that match TRBD2. J gave up 4 bases and V 6 bases, and 11 bases lay outside the gene matches. The germline gives CDR1 MDHEN, CDR2 SYDVKM. The CDR3 is 15 amino acids. The CDR3 loop is CASRMGGDGLETQYF. Written as DNA, the CDR3 is TGTGCCAGCAGGATGGGAGGGGATGGTCTAGAGACCCAGTACTTC.

V and J are TRBV28 and TRBJ1-5; maybe TRBD1 (6 bases). Trimming took off 1 base at V and 2 bases at J, with 12 bases between the two ends. In germline, CDR1 is MDHEN, CDR2 SYDVKM. CDR3 length equals 16 residues. CDR3 sequence: CASSLSRQVRNQPQHF. In DNA form, the CDR3 reads TGTGCCAGCAGTTTATCGAGACAGGTGCGCAATCAGCCCCAGCATTTT.

V gene TRBV19 combines with J gene TRBJ2-7, with TRBD2 matching over 10 bases. The junction had 8 bases not matched to a gene; V was cut back by 6 bases and J by 3 bases. Germline V gene sequence: CDR1 LNHDA, CDR2 SQIVND (reference sequence). This CDR3 is built from 15 residues. The CDR3 nucleotides read TGTGCCAGTAGAAAGGCTAGCGGGGGAATCTACGAGCAGTACTTC. Residues: CASRKASGGIYEQYF.